This entry is about one TCR beta chain. The antigen remains unidentified. A much larger clonotype is one base distant, so this may be a read error. The sample comes from a study of tumor and adjacent non-tumor tissue in lung cancer. Whole-study findings and limits: Normal lung showed higher cumulative top 100 clone frequency than tumor.

The template was RNA from unsorted bulk tissue. Germline loops: CDR1 MNHEY, CDR2 SVGAGI. Trimming removed 6 bases from V and 5 bases from J; junction bases left unmatched: 13. This CDR3 contains 15 residues. TCRbeta libraries were built with three rounds of nested PCR, modified from ARM-PCR. TCRdb re-called the multiplex PCR reads through MiXCR, storing one row per CDR3 protein. This sample has about 200,000 distinct CDR3 sequences, with approximately 74% found just once. The clonotype comes from a man between 60 and 75 years old with non-small cell lung cancer. The sample consisted of lung tumor tissue. V usage is TRBV6-5 and J usage is TRBJ2-7, with 7 nucleotides matching TRBD1. CDR3: CASRYSDREIDEQYF. The CDR3 DNA is TGTGCCAGCAGATACAGCGACAGGGAAATCGACGAGCAGTACTTC.